The 19 T cell receptor beta chains in this list originate from one sample, sequenced in a study of blood T cell repertoires in COVID-19. Method: immunoSEQ multiplex PCR; TCRdb's copy keeps in-frame clones and lacks some. The sample lists a few hundred thousand clones, about nine tenths seen once, with roughly 2% in the top ten. Material: peripheral blood. These receptors all stem from a woman in her forties or fifties with acute or convalescent COVID-19.

The V and J genes are TRBV11-2 and TRBJ2-7, with 8 bases that match TRBD1. Germline V lookup: CDR1 SGHAT, CDR2 FQNNGV. The CDR3 spans 16 residues. The trim removed 1 base at V and 5 bases at J, leaving 10 bases unmatched. The CDR3 nucleotides read TGTGCCAGCAGCTTAGGCCCAACAGGGGGTGGCGACGAGCAGTACTTC. The encoded protein is CASSLGPTGGGDEQYF.

The chain joins TRBV10-3 to TRBJ2-5; the D gene is possibly TRBD1 (5 bases). Germline V gene data show CDR1 as ENHRY and CDR2 as SYGVKD. CDR3 length equals 15 residues. V gave up 0 bases and J gave up 3 bases, with 11 bases separating them. The CDR3 region is CAISESGVVKETQYF. CDR3 nucleotides: TGTGCCATCAGTGAGTCAGGGGTCGTAAAAGAGACCCAGTACTTC.

The count of this clone is one. This sequence joins TRBV3-1 (or the pseudogene TRBV3-2) and TRBJ1-4; 9 bases are shared with TRBD1. The junction had 5 bases not matched to a gene; V was cut back by 2 bases and J by 7 bases. Germline CDR1 reads LGHDT; CDR2 reads YNNKEL (reference sequence). The CDR3 runs to 15 residues. This chain's CDR3 is CASSQPGTGCEKLFF. For the CDR3, the DNA is TGTGCCAGCAGCCAACCCGGGACAGGGTGTGAAAAACTGTTTTTT.

V usage is TRBV5-1 and J usage is TRBJ2-2; tentative D call: TRBD1 (5 bases). Deletions cut 2 bases from V and 0 bases from J, with 8 bases between. Germline V gives CDR1 SGHRS, CDR2 YFSETQ. The CDR3 sequence is 15 residues long. DNA of the CDR3: TGCGCCAGCAGCTTCAGACAGACGAACACCGGGGAGCTGTTTTTT. Protein: CASSFRQTNTGELFF.

The rearrangement uses TRBV7-9 and TRBJ2-5, with D possibly being TRBD1 (5 bases). The V end lost 5 bases, the J end lost 5 bases, and 9 bases lay between the germline ends. This CDR3 spans 12 amino acids. Germline values: CDR1 SEHNR, CDR2 FQNEAQ (reference sequence). CDR3 in DNA: TGTGCCAGCAGCAAGGGGTGGGAGACCCAGTACTTC. Translation gives CASSKGWETQYF.

This clone was seen only once. The chain links TRBV11-2 to TRBJ2-3, with 10 bases aligning to TRBD2. The CDR3 extends over 14 amino acids. Germline V gene lookup returns CDR1 SGHAT and CDR2 FQNNGV. Trimming at V came to 6 bases and at J to 4 bases, leaving 4 bases not matched to a gene. The CDR3 nucleotides read TGTGCCAGCAGGCTAGCGGGAGTCTCAGATACGCAGTATTTT. It translates to CASRLAGVSDTQYF.

J is TRBJ1-2 and V is TRBV30, with D unresolved. Germline CDR1 is GTSNPN and CDR2 is SVGIG (reference sequence). Deletions cut 0 bases from V and 10 bases from J, with 12 bases between. This CDR3 has 12 residues. CDR3 in DNA: TGTGCCTGGAGTGTATATAAGAGACTCTACACCTTC. It codes for CAWSVYKRLYTF.

The V call is TRBV6-5, the J call TRBJ1-2; D is undetermined. Looked up from germline, CDR1 is MNHEY and CDR2 is SVGAGI. The V and J ends lost 6 bases and 2 bases respectively, with 10 bases between them. The CDR3 spans 13 residues. Here the CDR3 DNA reads TGTGCCAGCAGCCTACAGAGCAACTATGGCTACACCTTC. Translated: CASSLQSNYGYTF.

The chain combines TRBV9 with TRBJ2-3; 9 positions match TRBD2. V trimming: 4 bases; J trimming: 4 bases; junction bases outside the gene matches: 13. The CDR3 is 17 amino acids. In germline, CDR1 is SGDLS, CDR2 YYNGEE. The CDR3 bases are TGTGCCAGCAGCACCCCCCGGGCGGGGGGGCGTGCAGATACGCAGTATTTT. Translating gives CASSTPRAGGRADTQYF.

The chain is built from TRBV9 and TRBJ2-5; TRBD2 might be the D (5 bases). V lost 0 bases and J 0 bases, leaving 12 bases between the germline ends. The CDR3 loop spans 16 amino acids. Per germline, CDR1 SGDLS and CDR2 YYNGEE. This CDR3 reads CASSVGGLSHQETQYF. The CDR3 coding sequence is TGTGCCAGCAGCGTAGGCGGGTTGTCCCACCAAGAGACCCAGTACTTC.

This sequence joins TRBV29-1 and TRBJ1-2; 8 nucleotides agree with TRBD1. This CDR3 has 14 residues. Per germline, CDR1 SQVTM and CDR2 ANQGSEA. The J segment lost 4 bases and the V segment lost 7 bases, leaving 11 bases of the junction unmatched. Here the CDR3 reads CSAMTGDGAYGYTF. The CDR3 DNA sequence: TGCAGCGCAATGACAGGGGATGGGGCCTATGGCTACACCTTC.

The chain couples TRBV18 to TRBJ2-1; tentative D call: TRBD2 (6 bases). The germline gives CDR1 KGHSH, CDR2 LQKENI. Trimming took off 1 base at V and 7 bases at J, with 14 bases between the two ends. The CDR3 length is 15 residues. The CDR3 DNA reads as TGTGCCAGCTCACCACAATGGGACGGAGGGAATGAGCAGTTCTTC. As protein: CASSPQWDGGNEQFF.

The CDR3 nucleotides are TGCGCCAGCAGCCAAGAGGTCGATAGCGGGGGGGCCTACGAGCAGTACTTC. This translates into CASSQEVDSGGAYEQYF. The rearrangement uses TRBV4-3 and TRBJ2-7, with 11 bases identical to TRBD2. Trimming at V came to 0 bases and at J to 2 bases, leaving 6 bases not matched to a gene. Germline values: CDR1 LGHNA, CDR2 YSLEER. There are 17 residues in the CDR3.

The rearrangement joins TRBV6-1 to TRBJ1-5; TRBD1 agrees at 7 bases. The germline V gene encodes CDR1 MNHNS and CDR2 SASEGT. The V and J ends lost 4 bases and 6 bases, in that order; junction bases with no gene match: 12. CDR3 size: 16 residues. The CDR3 loop is CASSGNPGQRPQPQHF. DNA for the CDR3: TGTGCCAGCAGTGGTAATCCGGGACAGCGTCCTCAGCCCCAGCATTTT.

The chain recombines TRBV5-4 with TRBJ2-7; 9 bases match TRBD2. With the DNA end fitting TRBJ2-1 better, the J assignment may be wrong. Germline V CDR1 and CDR2: SGHNT, YYREEE (reference sequence). This CDR3 comprises 15 residues. For the CDR3, the DNA is TGTGCCAGCAGCAGGCCTAGCGGGACTAACTACGAGCAGTTCTTC. Translated: CASSRPSGTNYEQFF.

This chain uses TRBV30 with TRBJ2-2; D is ambiguous. Between the trimmed V and J ends, which lost 2 bases and 6 bases, there was a span of 4 bases. Looked up from germline, CDR1 is GTSNPN and CDR2 is SVGIG (reference sequence). The CDR3 is 11 amino acids. This chain's CDR3 is CAWSRAGELFF. The CDR3, as DNA: TGTGCCTGGAGTCGCGCCGGGGAGCTGTTTTTT.

The V call is TRBV2, the J call TRBJ2-1; 13 bases align to TRBD2. The V gene end was trimmed by 8 bases and the J gene end by 6 bases; junction bases not matched to a gene: 7. This CDR3 spans 15 amino acids. The V gene's germline CDR1 is SNHLY and CDR2 FYNNEI. DNA for the CDR3: TGTGCCAGCGGTTCGAGGACTAGCGGGGGCAATGAGCAGTTCTTC. As protein: CASGSRTSGGNEQFF. Complete variable domain (other parts from reference TRBV2 and TRBJ2-1): EPEVTQTPSHQVTQMGQEVILRCVPISNHLYFYWYRQILGQKVEFLVSFYNNEISEKSEIFDDQFSVERPDGSNFTLKIRSTKLEDSAMYFCASGSRTSGGNEQFFGPGTRLTVL.

The rearrangement joins TRBV9 to TRBJ1-6; 8 positions agree with TRBD1. The J segment lost 7 bases and the V segment lost 3 bases, leaving 6 bases of the junction unmatched. From germline, CDR1 is SGDLS and CDR2 YYNGEE. The CDR3 length is 15 residues. CDR3 sequence: CASSGPQGANSPLHF. The CDR3 bases are TGTGCCAGCAGCGGACCGCAGGGGGCCAATTCACCCCTCCACTTT.

J is TRBJ1-2 and V is TRBV12-3 or TRBV12-4; a weak D match, TRBD1 (5 bases). Trimming cost V 1 base and J 12 bases, with 15 bases left between them. The CDR3 runs to 13 residues. CDR3 residues: CASSLEQGSIHTF. The CDR3 DNA sequence: TGTGCCAGCAGTTTAGAGCAGGGTTCGATTCACACCTTC.